The 10 T cell receptor beta chains given below trace back to one sample, sequenced in a study of T cell changes during pregnancy in multiple sclerosis (dated by TCRdb to the late 2010s). The library was obtained by the immunoSEQ multiplex PCR assay. Here the immuneACCESS table is served through TCRdb, limited to in-frame sequences with V and J called. Missing clones are a known gap in these copies; in checked studies unresolved V genes cover under half, and the rest lacks a known reason. This sample holds approximately 60,000 clones; approximately 94% were observed only once. Less than 4% of the sample comes from the top ten. Sequenced material: CD8+ T cells from peripheral blood mononuclear cells, taken in the third trimester of pregnancy. These receptors were obtained from a female donor with multiple sclerosis, enrolled in a pregnancy study.

The chain employs TRBV9 and TRBJ2-7, with 8 bases matching TRBD2. Losses at the gene ends were 0 bases for V and 3 bases for J; bases not matched to a gene: 11. This CDR3 region has 17 residues. Germline CDR1 reads SGDLS; CDR2 reads YYNGEE. The CDR3 spells CASSVGGASGPIYEQYF. The DNA of the CDR3 is TGTGCCAGCAGCGTAGGAGGGGCTAGCGGGCCGATCTACGAGCAGTACTTC.

This chain uses TRBV19 with TRBJ2-7; D unresolved. Between the trimmed V and J ends, which lost 5 bases and 7 bases, there was a span of 18 bases. The CDR3 contains 14 residues. The germline CDR1 and CDR2 sequences are LNHDA and SQIVND (reference sequence). The CDR3 protein is CASSPDSSGLEQYF. The CDR3 DNA is TGTGCCAGTAGTCCCGACTCCTCTGGTTTGGAGCAGTACTTC.

The chain is built from TRBV29-1 and TRBJ1-2; D not resolved. From germline, CDR1 is SQVTM and CDR2 ANQGSEA. V was trimmed by 4 bases and J by 5 bases, leaving 5 bases between them. This CDR3 has 10 amino acids. The CDR3 reads CSVGGYGYTF. The DNA for the CDR3 is TGCAGCGTTGGAGGATATGGCTACACCTTC. The full variable domain, in which reference TRBV29-1 and TRBJ1-2 provide the parts outside the CDR3, is SAVISQKPSRDICQRGTSLTIQCQVDSQVTMMFWYRQQPGQSLTLIATANQGSEATYESGFVIDKFPISRPNLTFSTLTVSNMSPEDSSIYLCSVGGYGYTFGSGTRLTVV.

V gene TRBV18 combines with J gene TRBJ2-5, with TRBD1 as a possible D gene (6 bases). Deletions cut 4 bases from V and 5 bases from J, with 14 bases between. Per germline, CDR1 KGHSH and CDR2 LQKENI. CDR3 length equals 14 residues. CDR3 in DNA: TGTGCCAGCTCACGGGACAATTCTCGGGAGACCCAGTACTTC. It encodes CASSRDNSRETQYF.

This clone was counted once. The CDR3 sequence is CASSAKAGIADTQYF. The DNA of the CDR3 is TGTGCCAGCAGTGCAAAAGCGGGAATCGCAGATACGCAGTATTTT. The chain couples TRBV6-4 to TRBJ2-3; 7 nucleotides align to TRBD2. The length of the CDR3 is 15 residues. The ends lost 4 bases at V and 4 bases at J; junction bases unmatched: 8. Germline CDR1 MRHNA, CDR2 SNTAGT.

The gene calls are TRBV19 and TRBJ1-1; a weak D match, TRBD1 (6 bases). The CDR3 is made up of 13 amino acids. Trimming stripped 3 bases from V and 8 bases from J, with 13 bases between. Germline V gene lookup returns CDR1 LNHDA and CDR2 SQIVND (reference sequence). CDR3 protein: CASSIGGAAEAFF. Here the CDR3 DNA reads TGTGCCAGTAGTATTGGGGGGGCAGCCGAAGCTTTCTTT.

V and J are TRBV4-1 and TRBJ1-1; 7 bases fit TRBD1. There are 16 residues in the CDR3. The V and J ends lost 3 bases and 1 base, in that order; junction bases with no gene match: 8. CDR1 is MGHRA, CDR2 YSYEKL, per germline. The CDR3 DNA reads TGCGCCAGCAGCCACGAGAAGACAGGGTCGAACACTGAAGCTTTCTTT. Translation: CASSHEKTGSNTEAFF.

This chain links TRBV4-1 with TRBJ2-1, with 13 nucleotides matching TRBD2. Germline V gene data show CDR1 as MGHRA and CDR2 as YSYEKL. The length of the CDR3 is 16 residues. The junction had 1 base not matched to a gene; V was cut back by 3 bases and J by 2 bases. The CDR3 bases are TGCGCCAGCAGCCACGGACTAGCGGGAGCCTACAATGAGCAGTTCTTC. It codes for CASSHGLAGAYNEQFF.

J is TRBJ2-1 and V is TRBV7-8; TRBD1 aligns across 9 bases. The V gene's germline CDR1 is SGHVS and CDR2 FQNEAQ. V dropped 5 bases and J dropped 2; count of bases not matched to a gene: 10. This CDR3 region has 17 residues. In nucleotides, the CDR3 is TGTGCCAGCAGCCCACGCCAGGGACAGGGTCCCTACAATGAGCAGTTCTTC. Its translation: CASSPRQGQGPYNEQFF. The full variable domain, in which reference TRBV7-8 and TRBJ2-1 provide the parts outside the CDR3, is GAGVSQSPRYKVAKRGQDVALRCDPISGHVSLFWYQQALGQGPEFLTYFQNEAQLDKSGLPSDRFFAERPEGSVSTLKIQRTQQEDSAVYLCASSPRQGQGPYNEQFFGPGTRLTVL.

The V and J genes are TRBV29-1 and TRBJ2-2; the match to TRBD1 covers 11 bases. This CDR3 region has 17 residues. Germline V CDR1 and CDR2: SQVTM, ANQGSEA. Trimming at V came to 6 bases and at J to 3 bases, leaving 12 bases not matched to a gene. The CDR3 sequence: CSVRAWTGGAHTGELFF. The CDR3, as DNA: TGCAGCGTCCGAGCCTGGACAGGGGGCGCGCACACCGGGGAGCTGTTTTTT.